What follows are 8 T cell receptor beta chains derived from one specimen sequenced in a study of OX40 agonist ivuxolimab in advanced cancers. TCRdb's copy holds only in-frame clones and misses some; the assay was immunoSEQ multiplex PCR. Of over 80,000 clones listed, about 90% were seen once; the top ten hold around 5.5%. This material consisted of CD4+ or CD8+ T cells sorted from blood, taken in a trial of the OX40 agonist ivuxolimab. These receptors came from an adult with an advanced solid tumor such as melanoma, head and neck, liver or kidney cancer.

The chain links TRBV7-2 to TRBJ2-5, with unresolved D. Germline lookup yields CDR1 SGHTA and CDR2 FQGNSA. The CDR3 loop spans 13 amino acids. Trimming took 5 bases from V and 5 from J, leaving 12 bases between them. CDR3 protein: CASSPPPLETQYF. The CDR3 coding sequence is TGTGCCAGCAGCCCCCCACCCCTGGAGACCCAGTACTTC.

This clone was detected a few times. The chain recombines TRBV27 with TRBJ1-2; D possibly corresponds to TRBD1 (5 bases). V dropped 7 bases and J dropped 7 bases, with 22 bases sitting between them. The CDR3 length is 15 residues. Germline loops: CDR1 MNHEY, CDR2 SMNVEV (reference sequence). Here the CDR3 DNA reads TGTGCCAGCACCTCCAGGGCCGGGTTCCCCCTTGGCTACACCTTC. It codes for CASTSRAGFPLGYTF.

The chain recombines TRBV7-2 with TRBJ2-2, with 14 positions matching TRBD2. The CDR3 extends over 17 amino acids. V dropped 2 bases and J dropped 5; count of bases not matched to a gene: 4. CDR1 SGHTA and CDR2 FQGNSA come from the germline V gene. The CDR3 region has the DNA TGTGCCAGCAGCTTAAGACTAGCGGGAGGGGGGACCGGGGAGCTGTTTTTT. This translates into CASSLRLAGGGTGELFF.

The rearrangement uses TRBV11-2 and TRBJ2-1, with TRBD2 identical over 9 bases. This CDR3 is 15 amino acids long. V trimming: 2 bases; J trimming: 3 bases; junction bases outside the gene matches: 2. Germline V lookup: CDR1 SGHAT, CDR2 FQNNGV. DNA of the CDR3: TGTGCCAGCAGCTTACTAGCGGGGTACTACAATGAGCAGTTCTTC. Its translation: CASSLLAGYYNEQFF. Together with reference TRBV11-2 and TRBJ2-1, the CDR3 gives the full variable domain: EAGVAQSPRYKIIEKRQSVAFWCNPISGHATLYWYQQILGQGPKLLIQFQNNGVVDDSQLPKDRFSAERLKGVDSTLKIQPAKLEDSAVYLCASSLLAGYYNEQFFGPGTRLTVL.

This sequence joins TRBV6-8 and TRBJ2-4; 8 nucleotides agree with TRBD2. V was clipped by 4 bases and J by 0 bases; unmatched bases: 11. Germline CDR1 reads MNHGY; CDR2 reads SAAAGT. This CDR3 contains 18 residues. The DNA for the CDR3 is TGTGCCAGCAGTTCCCTCAGATGCGGGGGGTCAGCCAAAAACATTCAGTACTTC. Amino acids: CASSSLRCGGSAKNIQYF.

The CDR3 DNA is TGCGCCAGCAGCCAAGGAGACAGTAATGAAAAACTGTTTTTT. It translates to CASSQGDSNEKLFF. The genes are TRBV4-1 and TRBJ1-4; weak D call: TRBD1 (5 bases). Trimming left V 1 base short and J 4 bases short, with 7 bases between. This CDR3 contains 14 residues. The germline CDR1 and CDR2 sequences are MGHRA and YSYEKL.

Worth noting for this clone: This sample also contains other DNA sequences that code for the same CDR3. J is TRBJ1-1 and V is TRBV7-9; D is undetermined. CDR3 length equals 13 residues. Per germline, CDR1 SEHNR and CDR2 FQNEAQ (reference sequence). V gave up 3 bases and J gave up 1 base, with 6 bases separating them. The CDR3 spells CASSFGTNTEAFF. In DNA, the CDR3 is TGTGCCAGCAGCTTCGGCACGAACACTGAAGCTTTCTTT. The variable domain in full, completed from reference TRBV7-9 and TRBJ1-1, reads DTGVSQNPRHKITKRGQNVTFRCDPISEHNRLYWYRQTLGQGPEFLTYFQNEAQLEKSRLLSDRFSAERPKGSFSTLEIQRTEQGDSAMYLCASSFGTNTEAFFGQGTRLTVV.

This sequence joins TRBV11-3 and TRBJ2-1; 7 bases match TRBD2. The CDR3 has 16 residues. The ends lost 5 bases at V and 0 bases at J; junction bases unmatched: 7. Germline V gene data show CDR1 as SGHNT and CDR2 as YENEEA. The CDR3 loop is CASSHERGSSYNEQFF. The CDR3, as DNA: TGTGCCAGCAGCCATGAGCGGGGTAGCTCCTACAATGAGCAGTTCTTC.